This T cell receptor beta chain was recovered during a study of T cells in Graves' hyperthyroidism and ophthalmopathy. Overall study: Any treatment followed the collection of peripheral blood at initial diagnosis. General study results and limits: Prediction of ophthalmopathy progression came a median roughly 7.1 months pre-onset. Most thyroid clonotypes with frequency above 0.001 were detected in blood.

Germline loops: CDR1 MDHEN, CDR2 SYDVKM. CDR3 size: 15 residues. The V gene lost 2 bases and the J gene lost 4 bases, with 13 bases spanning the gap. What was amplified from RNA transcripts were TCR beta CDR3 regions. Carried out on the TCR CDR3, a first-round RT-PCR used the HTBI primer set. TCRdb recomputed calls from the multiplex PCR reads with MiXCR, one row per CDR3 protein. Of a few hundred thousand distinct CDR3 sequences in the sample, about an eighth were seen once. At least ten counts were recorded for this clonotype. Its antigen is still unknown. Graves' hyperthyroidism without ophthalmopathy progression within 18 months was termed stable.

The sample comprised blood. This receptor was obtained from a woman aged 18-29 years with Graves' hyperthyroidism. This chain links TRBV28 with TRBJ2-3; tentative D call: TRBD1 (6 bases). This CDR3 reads CASSLPPGQSDTQYF. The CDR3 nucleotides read TGTGCCAGCAGTTTACCGCCGGGACAATCAGATACGCAGTATTTT.